This is a list of T cell receptor beta chains from one sample in a study of CD8 T cell repertoires and HIV-1 epitope variants. Here immunoSEQ multiplex PCR was the method, and the copy in TCRdb shows in-frame clones only, minus some. The table has about 95,000 clones, 60% to 80% seen once. Sequencing was performed on uncultured baseline CD8+ T cells from peripheral blood mononuclear cells (PBMCs). These receptor sequences come from a male donor with HIV. Both conserved end residues are part of each CDR3. Each record gives: CDR3 length, clone size, V gene, J gene, D gene, CDR3 DNA, CDR3 protein. D genes are given only for firm matches. A row's size may be missing; if present it is once, few, many or a size class.

13	few	TRBV5-8	TRBJ1-4	.	TGTGCCAGCAGCTGGGAACTCCGAGAAAAACTGTTTTTT	CASSWELREKLFF
13	.	TRBV2	TRBJ2-5	.	TGTGCCAGCAGTAGACAGTTCCAAGAGACCCAGTACTTC	CASSRQFQETQYF
12	.	TRBV29-1	TRBJ2-7	.	TGCAGCGTTGCATTGACGGTAGCCGAGCAGTACTTC	CSVALTVAEQYF
17	.	TRBV5-4	TRBJ1-6	TRBD1	TGTGCCAGCAGCTCAATTAGGACAGGGGGACGAAATTCACCCCTCCACTTT	CASSSIRTGGRNSPLHF
14	.	TRBV19	TRBJ2-1	.	TGTGCCAGTAGTATGGGAATGCTAGCCAATGAGCAGTTCTTC	CASSMGMLANEQFF
13	.	TRBV6-5	TRBJ2-7	.	TGTGCCAGCAGCAAGAGCAGGGTAGACGAGCAGTACTTC	CASSKSRVDEQYF
18	once	TRBV27	TRBJ1-2	TRBD1	TGTGCCAGCAGTCCCCAGCCGGGACAGGGACTCTTTAACTATGGCTACACCTTC	CASSPQPGQGLFNYGYTF
15	.	TRBV7-3	TRBJ2-1	TRBD2	TGTGCCAGCAGCGCGCTAGCGGGGGGCAGGAATGAGCAGTTCTTC	CASSALAGGRNEQFF
13	once	TRBV10-2	TRBJ1-5	TRBD1	TGCGCCACTTCGCAGGGGGTGAGCCAGCCCCAGCATTTT	CATSQGVSQPQHF
17	.	TRBV5-1	TRBJ2-1	.	TGCGCCAGCACCCCGCCCCGGCGGGGAAATATCTACAATGAGCAGTTCTTC	CASTPPRRGNIYNEQFF
13	.	TRBV25-1	TRBJ2-3	.	TGTGCCAGCAGTTCCGGGGGCACAGATACGCAGTATTTT	CASSSGGTDTQYF
15	.	TRBV4-2	TRBJ1-5	.	TGTGCCAGCAGCTTGTCCCCGGAGGGAACTCAGCCCCAGCATTTT	CASSLSPEGTQPQHF
17	.	TRBV5-6	TRBJ2-1	TRBD2	TGTGCCAGCAGCTCCCACACGGCGAGCGGGAGGTCAAGTGAGCAGTTCTTC	CASSSHTASGRSSEQFF
14	.	TRBV6-1	TRBJ1-1	.	TGTGCCAGCAGTGAAGTCAAGGTTAGCACTGAAGCTTTCTTT	CASSEVKVSTEAFF
15	.	TRBV19	TRBJ2-7	TRBD2	TGTGCCAGTAGTAACAGACTAGCGGCGGCCTACGAGCAGTACTTC	CASSNRLAAAYEQYF
13	.	TRBV7-9	TRBJ1-1	.	TGTGCCAGCAGCTTGGGACGGAACACTGAAGCTTTCTTT	CASSLGRNTEAFF
12	.	TRBV29-1	TRBJ1-2	.	TGCAGCGTCGGGACATCACCCTATGGCTACACCTTC	CSVGTSPYGYTF
13	.	TRBV28	TRBJ1-4	TRBD1	TGTGCCAGCAGTTTAGCAGGGGGAGAAAAACTGTTTTTT	CASSLAGGEKLFF
18	.	TRBV2	TRBJ2-7	.	TGTGCCAGCAGTGAAGCGAGTAACTTACATGACTGGGCCTACGAGCAGTACTTC	CASSEASNLHDWAYEQYF
18	.	TRBV28	TRBJ2-7	TRBD1	TGTGCCAGCAGTTATAAACGGTCCGGGACAGGGGTCTCCTACGAGCAGTACTTC	CASSYKRSGTGVSYEQYF